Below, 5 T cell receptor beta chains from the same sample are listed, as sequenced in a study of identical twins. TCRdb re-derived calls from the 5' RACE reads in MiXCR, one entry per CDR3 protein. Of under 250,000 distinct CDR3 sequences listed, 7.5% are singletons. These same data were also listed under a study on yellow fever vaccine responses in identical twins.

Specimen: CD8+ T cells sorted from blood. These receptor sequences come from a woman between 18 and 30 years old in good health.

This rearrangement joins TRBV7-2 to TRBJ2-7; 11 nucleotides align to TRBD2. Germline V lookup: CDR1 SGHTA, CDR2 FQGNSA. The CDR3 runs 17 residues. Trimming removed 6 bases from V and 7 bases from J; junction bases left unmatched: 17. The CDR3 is CASRGRLTSGNLGEQYF. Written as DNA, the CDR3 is TGTGCCAGCAGAGGACGTCTGACTAGCGGGAATTTGGGGGAGCAGTACTTC.

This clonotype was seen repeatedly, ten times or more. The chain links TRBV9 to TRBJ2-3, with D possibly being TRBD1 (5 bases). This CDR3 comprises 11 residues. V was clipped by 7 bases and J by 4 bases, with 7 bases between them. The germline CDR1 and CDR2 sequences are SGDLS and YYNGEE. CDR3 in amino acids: CASGAPDTQYF. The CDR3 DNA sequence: TGTGCCAGCGGGGCTCCAGATACGCAGTATTTT.

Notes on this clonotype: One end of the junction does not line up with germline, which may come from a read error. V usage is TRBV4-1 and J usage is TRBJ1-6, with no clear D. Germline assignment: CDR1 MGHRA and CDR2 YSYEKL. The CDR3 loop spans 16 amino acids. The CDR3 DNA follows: TGCGCTAGCAGCCAGAGAGGTCGGCAATATAATTCACCCCTCCACTTT. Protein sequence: CASSQRGRQYNSPLHF.

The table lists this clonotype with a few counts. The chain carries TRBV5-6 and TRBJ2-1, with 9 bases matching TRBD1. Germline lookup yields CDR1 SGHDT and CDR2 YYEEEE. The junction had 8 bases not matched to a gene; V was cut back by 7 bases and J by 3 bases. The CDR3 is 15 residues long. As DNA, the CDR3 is TGTGCCAGCGGGCCCTGGGGACAGGGCTACAATGAGCAGTTCTTC. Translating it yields CASGPWGQGYNEQFF.

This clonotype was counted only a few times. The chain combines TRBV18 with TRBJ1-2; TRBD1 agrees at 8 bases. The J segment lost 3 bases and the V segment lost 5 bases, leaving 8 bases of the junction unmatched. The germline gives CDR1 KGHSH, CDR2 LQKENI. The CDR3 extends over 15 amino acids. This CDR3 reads CASSRQGILDYGYTF. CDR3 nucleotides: TGTGCCAGCTCAAGACAGGGGATACTCGACTATGGCTACACCTTC.